A single sample gave rise to the 27 T cell receptor beta chains below, sequenced in a study of response to subunit inactivated influenza vaccine. TCRdb re-derived calls from the RT-PCR reads in MiXCR, one entry per CDR3 protein. Seen here are roughly 760,000 distinct CDR3 sequences, approximately 22% observed once, and the top ten hold about a tenth. Sequencing was performed on PBMCs from blood, taken around 5 days after vaccination. These receptors all come from a man over 45 who received an inactivated influenza vaccine.

V is TRBV11-1 and J is TRBJ2-7; D is perhaps TRBD2 (7 bases). V lost 6 bases and J 0 bases, leaving 15 bases between the germline ends. Germline values: CDR1 SGHAT, CDR2 FQDESV (reference sequence). The CDR3 is 15 amino acids. The CDR3: CASRAGHLSSYEQYF. Here the CDR3 DNA reads TGTGCCAGCAGAGCGGGACACCTCAGCTCCTACGAGCAGTACTTC. Drawing the rest from reference TRBV11-1 and TRBJ2-7, the complete variable domain is EAEVAQSPRYKITEKSQAVAFWCDPISGHATLYWYRQILGQGPELLVQFQDESVVDDSQLPKDRFSAERLKGVDSTLKIQPAELGDSAMYLCASRAGHLSSYEQYFGPGTRLTVT.

There are a few counts of this clonotype. V is TRBV27 and J is TRBJ2-7, with 10 bases aligning to TRBD1. Trimming removed 5 bases from V and 4 bases from J; junction bases left unmatched: 8. CDR1 is MNHEY, CDR2 SMNVEV, per germline (reference sequence). This CDR3 comprises 15 residues. The CDR3 is CASSVGQGIQYEQYF. As DNA, the CDR3 is TGTGCCAGCAGTGTGGGACAGGGGATTCAATACGAGCAGTACTTC.

This chain links TRBV7-6 with TRBJ2-7, with D maybe TRBD1 (5 bases). CDR3 length: 14 residues. The V gene's germline CDR1 is SGHVS and CDR2 FNYEAQ. Trimming took off 5 bases at V and 7 bases at J, with 18 bases between the two ends. CDR3 amino acids: CASSLGHGYPEQYF. The CDR3 DNA is TGTGCCAGCAGCCTCGGACACGGATACCCGGAGCAGTACTTC.

This chain joins TRBV25-1 and TRBJ2-2; unclear D gene. This CDR3 region has 18 residues. CDR1 is MGHDK and CDR2 is SYGVNS in the germline V gene. V shed 1 base and J shed 6 bases, with 21 bases lying between them. CDR3 coding DNA: TGTGCCAGCAGTGAATGGGTCCGCGCTCCCACCACGGCCGGGGAGCTGTTTTTT. As protein: CASSEWVRAPTTAGELFF.

The CDR3 DNA reads as TGTGCCAGCAGATCCGACAGGGTAAATGGCTACACCTTC. Translated: CASRSDRVNGYTF. The rearrangement links TRBV28 to TRBJ1-2; 7 nucleotides align to TRBD1. Losses at the gene ends were 6 bases for V and 6 bases for J; bases not matched to a gene: 7. CDR1 and CDR2 (germline): MDHEN, SYDVKM. The CDR3 extends over 13 amino acids.

This chain connects TRBV7-9 to TRBJ2-1; TRBD1 matches 8 bases. The germline CDR1 and CDR2 sequences are SEHNR and FQNEAQ (reference sequence). The ends lost 2 bases at V and 7 bases at J; junction bases unmatched: 7. CDR3 size: 15 residues. The DNA for the CDR3 is TGTGCCAGCAGCTTAAGTCAGGGGGCAGTGAATGAGCAGTTCTTC. Amino acid sequence: CASSLSQGAVNEQFF.

The chain recombines TRBV21-1 with TRBJ1-1; the DNA was not used to check the table's D call, TRBD1. TRBV21-1 is tagged as a pseudogene. The CDR3 has 17 amino acids. Here the CDR3 reads CASSKCVGTGGGTEAFF. The CDR3 DNA sequence: TGTGCCAGCAGCAAATGTGTAGGGACAGGGGGCGGCACTGAAGCTTTCTTT.

This clonotype was seen ten or more times. The V call is TRBV27, the J call TRBJ1-5; a possible D gene is TRBD1 (6 bases). The CDR3 runs 13 residues. Trimming removed 6 bases from V and 4 bases from J, with 10 bases in between. The germline gives CDR1 MNHEY, CDR2 SMNVEV (reference sequence). CDR3 DNA sequence: TGTGCCAGCAGCCCCGGACAGAATCAGCCCCAGCATTTT. This encodes CASSPGQNQPQHF.

The chain recombines TRBV7-9 with TRBJ2-1; TRBD1 might be the D (5 bases). The CDR3 has 15 amino acids. CDR1 is SEHNR, CDR2 FQNEAQ, per germline (reference sequence). V lost 1 base to trimming and J lost 10 bases, with 17 bases between them. This CDR3 reads CASSLVGRVGDEQFF. For the CDR3, the DNA is TGTGCCAGCAGCTTAGTGGGCAGGGTTGGTGACGAGCAGTTCTTC.

The sample holds a few counts of this clonotype. The CDR3 region is CSVGTAEQYF. The CDR3 DNA follows: TGCAGCGTTGGGACAGCCGAGCAGTACTTC. This chain connects TRBV29-1 to TRBJ2-7, with a weak D call TRBD1 (6 bases). This CDR3 comprises 10 residues. The V gene's germline CDR1 is SQVTM and CDR2 ANQGSEA. The germline V and J ends were trimmed by 4 bases and 6 bases, with 7 bases remaining between them.

V and J are TRBV7-8 and TRBJ2-1; 7 positions agree with TRBD2. The germline V gene has CDR1 SGHVS and CDR2 FQNEAQ. The CDR3 totals 15 residues. V lost 0 bases to trimming and J lost 4 bases; unmatched junction nucleotides: 3. The CDR3: CASSLAPRGYNEQFF. The CDR3 DNA reads as TGTGCCAGCAGCTTAGCCCCGCGGGGGTACAATGAGCAGTTCTTC.

This clonotype was counted many times. The rearrangement uses TRBV20-1 and TRBJ1-1; TRBD1 matches 8 bases. This CDR3 region has 12 residues. V lost 6 bases, J lost 4 bases, and 4 bases stayed unmatched. Germline V gene lookup returns CDR1 DFQATT and CDR2 SNEGSKA (reference sequence). This chain's CDR3 is CSAGQGGTEAFF. CDR3 sequence (DNA): TGCAGTGCCGGACAGGGAGGCACTGAAGCTTTCTTT.

The chain is built from TRBV4-2 and TRBJ2-3; TRBD2 matches 8 bases. The germline V gene encodes CDR1 LGHNA and CDR2 YNFKEQ. The V segment lost 1 base and the J segment 1 base; nucleotides outside the gene matches: 4. The CDR3 is made up of 16 amino acids. This CDR3 is CASSQAGGYRTDTQYF. The CDR3 DNA sequence: TGTGCCAGCAGCCAAGCGGGGGGGTATCGCACAGATACGCAGTATTTT.

The V gene is TRBV5-8, the J gene TRBJ1-1, with 9 positions matching TRBD1. This CDR3 spans 12 amino acids. Germline V gene lookup returns CDR1 SGHTS and CDR2 YDEGEE. J was trimmed by 10 bases and V by 4 bases; bases with no gene match: 5. CDR3 nucleotides: TGTGCCAGCAGCCAAACAGGGGGCCGAGCTTTCTTT. Translating gives CASSQTGGRAFF.

This clonotype was seen a handful of times. V and J are TRBV20-1 and TRBJ1-5, with 9 bases matching TRBD1. The CDR3 is made up of 16 amino acids. The junction had 9 bases not matched to a gene; V was cut back by 6 bases and J by 0 bases. CDR1 DFQATT and CDR2 SNEGSKA come from the germline V gene (reference sequence). The CDR3 protein is CSAQTGTGNSNQPQHF. The CDR3 region has the DNA TGCAGTGCCCAAACCGGGACAGGGAATAGCAATCAGCCCCAGCATTTT.

The V gene is TRBV19, the J gene TRBJ2-1; TRBD2 matches at 14 bases. V was clipped by 4 bases and J by 9 bases; unmatched bases: 5. The CDR3 length is 15 residues. CDR1 is LNHDA and CDR2 is SQIVND in the germline V gene (reference sequence). The CDR3 loop reads CASSTGLAGAGEQFF. The CDR3 DNA reads TGTGCCAGTAGTACGGGACTAGCGGGGGCTGGTGAGCAGTTCTTC.

This chain uses TRBV6-5 with TRBJ2-5; D might be TRBD2 (6 bases). The CDR3 covers 15 residues. Germline assignment: CDR1 MNHEY and CDR2 SVGAGI. V lost 3 bases and J 5 bases, leaving 16 bases between the germline ends. CDR3 amino acids: CASSYGVGTPETQYF. CDR3 sequence (DNA): TGTGCCAGCAGTTATGGCGTTGGGACTCCGGAGACCCAGTACTTC.

This clonotype was found a few times. This chain joins TRBV9 and TRBJ2-7; the D gene is possibly TRBD1 (5 bases). The CDR3 extends over 17 amino acids. V dropped 3 bases and J dropped 2 bases, with 21 bases sitting between them. Germline assignment: CDR1 SGDLS and CDR2 YYNGEE. The DNA of the CDR3 is TGTGCCAGCAGCGGGCCGGTAGGCAGGGCCTATGCCTACGAGCAGTACTTC. This sequence encodes CASSGPVGRAYAYEQYF.

This clonotype appeared many times. The rearrangement uses TRBV7-2 and TRBJ2-7, with D maybe TRBD1 (6 bases). The length of the CDR3 is 17 residues. V lost 5 bases and J lost 4, with 24 bases in between. Looked up from germline, CDR1 is SGHTA and CDR2 is FQGNSA. The CDR3 here is CASSQREITGYWYEQYF. In DNA form, the CDR3 reads TGTGCCAGCAGCCAAAGAGAAATTACAGGGTACTGGTACGAGCAGTACTTC.

This chain links TRBV12-3 or TRBV12-4 with TRBJ2-3; 8 nucleotides agree with TRBD1. CDR3 length: 16 amino acids. Trimming at V came to 6 bases and at J to 4 bases, leaving 12 bases not matched to a gene. The CDR3 bases are TGTGCCAGCAGCCGAGAGACGACAGGGGAGTCAGATACGCAGTATTTT. It specifies CASSRETTGESDTQYF.

This clonotype has a handful of counts. This chain connects TRBV6-2 or TRBV6-3 to TRBJ2-1, with no clear D. With 2 bases removed from V and 1 base from J, the gap between germline ends came to 6 bases. Per the germline V gene, CDR1 is MNHEY and CDR2 is SVGEGT. The CDR3 consists of 14 residues. CDR3 DNA: TGTGCCAGCAGTTACGAGGCTTCCTACAATGAGCAGTTCTTC. Translating it yields CASSYEASYNEQFF.

This clonotype was seen once. The rearrangement uses TRBV7-2 and TRBJ2-4, with 8 positions matching TRBD1. Germline lookup yields CDR1 SGHTA and CDR2 FQGNSA. This CDR3 comprises 15 residues. Losses at the gene ends were 1 base for V and 9 bases for J; bases not matched to a gene: 8. This CDR3 reads CASSLVAGGSGIQYF. In DNA, the CDR3 is TGTGCCAGCAGCTTAGTGGCAGGGGGCAGTGGCATTCAGTACTTC.

This clonotype came up a few times. The V gene is TRBV20-1, the J gene TRBJ1-1; D ambiguous. Germline lookup yields CDR1 DFQATT and CDR2 SNEGSKA (reference sequence). The germline V and J ends were trimmed by 3 bases and 4 bases, with 15 bases remaining between them. The CDR3 consists of 14 residues. DNA for the CDR3: TGCAGTGCTAGTAAGGGTTTATTAGTCACTGAAGCTTTCTTT. As protein: CSASKGLLVTEAFF.

V and J are TRBV6-5 and TRBJ2-2; D may be TRBD1 or TRBD2 (6 bases each). Germline-derived CDR1 and CDR2 are MNHEY and SVGAGI. The CDR3 totals 15 residues. Deletions cut 2 bases from V and 4 bases from J, with 11 bases between. CDR3 protein: CASSYLGGITGELFF. Here the CDR3 DNA reads TGTGCCAGCAGTTACCTAGGGGGGATCACCGGGGAGCTGTTTTTT.

This chain uses TRBV6-5 with TRBJ2-7; 7 nucleotides match TRBD2. Germline CDR1 is MNHEY and CDR2 is SVGAGI. J gave up 5 bases and V 0 bases, and 7 bases lay outside the gene matches. The CDR3 covers 15 residues. CDR3 residues: CASSYSWEGHHEQYF. The CDR3, as DNA: TGTGCCAGCAGTTACTCATGGGAGGGCCACCACGAGCAGTACTTC.

This clonotype was detected only a few times. The J gene is TRBJ2-7, the V gene TRBV7-8; D perhaps matches TRBD1 (5 bases). Germline CDR1 is SGHVS and CDR2 is FQNEAQ. There are 13 residues in the CDR3. V was shortened by 5 bases and J by 1 base, with 9 bases between the two germline ends. CDR3 nucleotides: TGTGCCAGCAGCCACGACAGTTCCTACGAGCAGTACTTC. It yields the protein CASSHDSSYEQYF. The variable domain in full, completed from reference TRBV7-8 and TRBJ2-7, reads GAGVSQSPRYKVAKRGQDVALRCDPISGHVSLFWYQQALGQGPEFLTYFQNEAQLDKSGLPSDRFFAERPEGSVSTLKIQRTQQEDSAVYLCASSHDSSYEQYFGPGTRLTVT.

This clonotype occurred a few times. V and J are TRBV7-3 and TRBJ2-1; D is unresolved. The V end was cut by 3 bases, the J end by 2 bases, with 11 bases between. The germline CDR1 and CDR2 sequences are SGHTA and FQGTGA. The CDR3 runs to 15 residues. The CDR3 nucleotides are TGTGCCAGCAGCTTTTCGGGTCATGCCTACAATGAGCAGTTCTTC. This sequence encodes CASSFSGHAYNEQFF.